The 5 T cell receptor beta chains given below trace back to one sample, sequenced in a study of blood T cell repertoires in COVID-19. TCRdb keeps only in-frame clones here, not all; method: immunoSEQ multiplex PCR. The data contain roughly 250,000 clones, over 70% of them singletons. The sample was peripheral blood. The receptors originated from a human donor in a cohort sampled during active COVID-19.

This chain links TRBV5-1 with TRBJ2-3; TRBD2 agrees at 9 bases. V trimming: 0 bases; J trimming: 10 bases; junction bases outside the gene matches: 15. CDR1 is SGHRS and CDR2 is YFSETQ in the germline V gene. The CDR3 totals 17 residues. The chain's CDR3 is CASSLVGASGKSMAQYF. The CDR3 DNA follows: TGCGCCAGCAGCTTGGTAGGCGCTAGCGGGAAGAGTATGGCGCAGTATTTT.

The rearrangement joins TRBV19 to TRBJ1-5, with 8 positions matching TRBD1. Trimming at V came to 4 bases and at J to 0 bases, leaving 5 bases not matched to a gene. This CDR3 is 16 amino acids long. Per the germline V gene, CDR1 is LNHDA and CDR2 is SQIVND (reference sequence). This CDR3 reads CASSTWTGYSNQPQHF. In nucleotides, the CDR3 is TGTGCCAGTAGTACCTGGACAGGGTATAGCAATCAGCCCCAGCATTTT.

This clone was seen a handful of times. The rearrangement joins TRBV7-9 to TRBJ2-7; the D is unclear. V lost 3 bases and J 3 bases, leaving 12 bases between the germline ends. This CDR3 region has 14 residues. Germline V gives CDR1 SEHNR, CDR2 FQNEAQ (reference sequence). CDR3 in amino acids: CASSLESPYYEQYF. CDR3 DNA sequence: TGTGCCAGCAGCTTGGAGAGTCCTTACTACGAGCAGTACTTC. The full variable domain, completed using reference TRBV7-9 and TRBJ2-7, is DTGVSQNPRHKITKRGQNVTFRCDPISEHNRLYWYRQTLGQGPEFLTYFQNEAQLEKSRLLSDRFSAERPKGSFSTLEIQRTEQGDSAMYLCASSLESPYYEQYFGPGTRLTVT.

The chain has TRBV19 and TRBJ2-1; 10 nucleotides align to TRBD2. The CDR3 is 15 residues long. Germline V gene lookup returns CDR1 LNHDA and CDR2 SQIVND (reference sequence). With V trimmed by 6 bases and J by 1 base, 3 bases remained unmatched. The CDR3 here is CASRLAGASYNEQFF. The CDR3 nucleotides are TGTGCCAGTAGGCTAGCGGGGGCATCCTACAATGAGCAGTTCTTC.

This clone was counted a single time. V usage is TRBV27 and J usage is TRBJ1-2; D is uncertain. The V and J ends lost 4 bases and 8 bases respectively, with 17 bases between them. The CDR3 loop spans 14 amino acids. The germline CDR1 and CDR2 sequences are MNHEY and SMNVEV (reference sequence). The CDR3 DNA reads as TGTGCCAGCAGTTCCCGGACGGCGGGAGGAGGCTACACCTTC. Translation gives CASSSRTAGGGYTF.